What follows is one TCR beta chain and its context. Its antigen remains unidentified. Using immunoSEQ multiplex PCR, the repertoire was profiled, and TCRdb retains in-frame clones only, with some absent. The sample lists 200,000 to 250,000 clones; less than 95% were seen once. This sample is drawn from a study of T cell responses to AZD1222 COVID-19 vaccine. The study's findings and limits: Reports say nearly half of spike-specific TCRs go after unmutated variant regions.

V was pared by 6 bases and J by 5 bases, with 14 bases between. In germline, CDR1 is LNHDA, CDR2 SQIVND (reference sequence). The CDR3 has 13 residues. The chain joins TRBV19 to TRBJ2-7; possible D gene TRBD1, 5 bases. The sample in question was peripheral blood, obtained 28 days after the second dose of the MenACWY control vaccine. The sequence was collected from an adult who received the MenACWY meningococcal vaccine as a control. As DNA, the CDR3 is TGTGCCAGTAGGGCAAGACAGACGGACGAGCAGTACTTC. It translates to CASRARQTDEQYF.